Shown below are 4 T cell receptor beta chains from a single sample sequenced in a study of blood T cell repertoires in COVID-19. Repertoires were generated with immunoSEQ multiplex PCR, while TCRdb's copy carries only in-frame clones and drops some. Here the sample spans approximately 400,000 clones, around 83% being singletons. Sequenced: PBMCs or T cells enriched from blood (not recorded which). Receptors were obtained from a woman aged 45-59 years who had recovered from COVID-19.

The genes are TRBV19 and TRBJ2-1; D may be TRBD2 (6 bases). This CDR3 is built from 16 residues. Germline V gene lookup returns CDR1 LNHDA and CDR2 SQIVND (reference sequence). The ends were cut back, 3 bases at V and 2 bases at J, with 14 bases in the middle. For the CDR3, the DNA is TGTGCCAGTAGTATGGCGGGACTGTCACCCTACAATGAGCAGTTCTTC. Protein: CASSMAGLSPYNEQFF.

This rearrangement joins TRBV19 to TRBJ1-2, with D maybe TRBD1 (5 bases). Trimming pared 3 bases from V and 8 bases from J, leaving 13 bases between. Germline CDR1 reads LNHDA; CDR2 reads SQIVND (reference sequence). The CDR3 spans 13 residues. CDR3 bases: TGTGCCAGTAGTATTTTGCAGGGCAGGGGCTACACCTTC. It encodes CASSILQGRGYTF.

This clone was seen more than once but under ten times. The chain joins TRBV18 to TRBJ2-1; tentatively, D is TRBD2 (6 bases). The V end was cut by 1 base, the J end by 12 bases, with 13 bases between. The germline gives CDR1 KGHSH, CDR2 LQKENI. CDR3 length: 13 residues. CDR3 loop: CASSPRDSLGQFF. CDR3 nucleotide sequence: TGTGCCAGCTCACCACGGGACTCCTTGGGGCAGTTCTTC.

The sample holds one count of this clone. The chain joins TRBV5-1 to TRBJ2-3, with a weak D call TRBD2 (5 bases). Between the trimmed V and J ends, which lost 3 bases and 1 base, there was a span of 15 bases. The germline CDR1 and CDR2 sequences are SGHRS and YFSETQ. The CDR3 runs 16 residues. CDR3 protein: CASSSGLDLRTDTQYF. CDR3 in DNA: TGCGCCAGCAGCTCCGGTCTGGACTTACGCACAGATACGCAGTATTTT.